This T cell receptor beta chain was obtained from a study of T cells in Graves' hyperthyroidism and ophthalmopathy. Whole-study findings and limits: In the blood, most expanded thyroid clonotypes above 0.001 appeared as well.

There are 18 residues in the CDR3. V was clipped by 3 bases and J by 2 bases; unmatched bases: 8. Ten or more counts support this clonotype. What it binds is unknown. TCR beta CDR3 region amplification was performed from RNA transcripts. HTBI primers were employed in a first-round RT-PCR of the TCR CDR3. TCRdb ran MiXCR on the multiplex PCR reads and lists one entry per CDR3 protein. The repertoire holds approximately 300,000 distinct CDR3 sequences, 16% seen once, with 33% in the top ten. The sequence derives from a man aged 25 to 40 with Graves' hyperthyroidism. The sequenced sample consisted of blood. This sequence joins TRBV12-3 or TRBV12-4 and TRBJ2-3, with 13 bases matching TRBD2. The CDR3 DNA sequence: TGTGCCAGCAGTTTGGGACTAGCGGGAACTGAAACCACAGATACGCAGTATTTT. This sequence encodes CASSLGLAGTETTDTQYF.